Sequencing of this T cell receptor beta chain was carried out in a study of cytomegalovirus exposure and HLA in healthy donors. The PCR had 60 Vbeta and 13 Jbeta primers. The authors' processing: Some 9.9 million of tens of millions of unique TCR beta chains were shared, per a later count. This table comes from immunoSEQ multiplex PCR, and its TCRdb copy is limited to in-frame clones, with some not included. V and J calls and clone size follow that table, whereas D and trimming were derived from the DNA. This sample contains 95,000 to 150,000 clones. The sample comprised PBMCs. The source of this sequence is a man aged 18 to 29 in good health and CMV-seronegative.

CDR3 amino acids: CASSESGTRSDTQYF. CDR3 nucleotides: TGTGCCAGCAGTGAATCCGGGACTAGATCAGATACGCAGTATTTT. The V and J genes are TRBV6-1 and TRBJ2-3, with 8 bases aligning to TRBD2. The CDR3 is made up of 15 amino acids. After removal of 2 bases from V and 4 bases from J, the junction contained 5 bases not matched to a gene. CDR1 is MNHNS and CDR2 is SASEGT in the germline V gene.